The 16 T cell receptor beta chains given below trace back to one sample, sequenced in a study of cytomegalovirus exposure and HLA in healthy donors. 60 Vbeta and 13 Jbeta primers were used in PCR. Using immunoSEQ multiplex PCR, the repertoire was profiled, and TCRdb retains in-frame clones only, with some absent. The profile covers about 190,000 clones, with 70% to 75% appearing a single time and roughly 2.8% taken by the ten largest. The sequenced sample consisted of PBMCs. These TCRs come from a woman in her twenties or thirties in good health and CMV-seropositive.

This clone has a handful of counts. This sequence joins TRBV28 and TRBJ1-2; D may be TRBD1 (5 bases). Trimming left V 4 bases short and J 4 bases short, with 19 bases between. The CDR3 is 16 amino acids. Germline CDR1 MDHEN, CDR2 SYDVKM. CDR3 loop: CASSSLRDSGFYGYTF. In DNA, the CDR3 is TGTGCCAGCAGTTCGCTCAGGGATTCGGGCTTCTATGGCTACACCTTC.

In its sample, this clone was seen once. This chain connects TRBV11-2 to TRBJ1-5; D uncertain. V was pared by 1 base and J by 5 bases, with 6 bases between. The CDR3 is made up of 13 amino acids. Germline CDR1 reads SGHAT; CDR2 reads FQNNGV. CDR3 region: CASSLGSYQPQHF. The DNA of the CDR3 is TGTGCCAGCAGCTTAGGGAGCTATCAGCCCCAGCATTTT. Full variable domain (outside the CDR3, taken from reference TRBV11-2 and TRBJ1-5): EAGVAQSPRYKIIEKRQSVAFWCNPISGHATLYWYQQILGQGPKLLIQFQNNGVVDDSQLPKDRFSAERLKGVDSTLKIQPAKLEDSAVYLCASSLGSYQPQHFGDGTRLSIL.

This chain connects TRBV7-6 to TRBJ2-5; 9 bases map to TRBD2. V lost 1 base, J lost 2 bases, and 2 bases stayed unmatched. This CDR3 region has 15 residues. Germline CDR1 reads SGHVS; CDR2 reads FNYEAQ. The CDR3 nucleotides read TGTGCCAGCAGCTTAGGCACTAGCGGGCAAGAGACCCAGTACTTC. Its translation: CASSLGTSGQETQYF.

V is TRBV6-5 and J is TRBJ2-5; TRBD2 is a possible D gene (6 bases). Trimming shortened V by 8 bases and J by 3 bases, and 13 bases separated the two germline ends. Germline CDR1 reads MNHEY; CDR2 reads SVGAGI. The CDR3 has 13 amino acids. The CDR3 DNA reads as TGTGCCAGCGCCCTAGGAGGGGAAGAGACCCAGTACTTC. Translation: CASALGGEETQYF.

This clone was detected a few times. CDR3 in DNA: TGTGCCAGCAGCTTGAGTGGGACAGACCAAGAGACCCAGTACTTC. Protein: CASSLSGTDQETQYF. The V gene is TRBV5-6, the J gene TRBJ2-5, with 7 bases fitting TRBD1. The CDR3 sequence is 15 residues long. From germline, CDR1 is SGHDT and CDR2 YYEEEE. The V segment lost 1 base and the J segment 0 bases; nucleotides outside the gene matches: 3.

The chain couples TRBV5-1 to TRBJ2-1; 7 nucleotides match TRBD2. This CDR3 is 16 amino acids long. Unmatched junction bases numbered 14, after V lost 4 bases and J lost 7 bases. Germline values: CDR1 SGHRS, CDR2 YFSETQ. The chain's CDR3 is CASSQLEGRVKNEQFF. For the CDR3, the DNA is TGCGCCAGCAGCCAATTAGAGGGGAGGGTAAAGAATGAGCAGTTCTTC.

The rearrangement joins TRBV7-2 to TRBJ2-7, with 7 bases fitting TRBD2. V lost 6 bases to trimming and J lost 2 bases; unmatched junction nucleotides: 7. Germline V gene lookup returns CDR1 SGHTA and CDR2 FQGNSA. CDR3 length: 14 residues. The CDR3 loop is CASSLPGLPYEQYF. The CDR3 DNA sequence: TGTGCCAGCAGTCTTCCGGGACTACCCTACGAGCAGTACTTC. The full variable domain, rest sourced from reference TRBV7-2 and TRBJ2-7, is GAGVSQSPSNKVTEKGKDVELRCDPISGHTALYWYRQSLGQGLEFLIYFQGNSAPDKSGLPSDRFSAERTGGSVSTLTIQRTQQEDSAVYLCASSLPGLPYEQYFGPGTRLTVT.

This chain uses TRBV5-4 with TRBJ2-7, with a tentative D call TRBD2 (6 bases). Between the trimmed V and J ends, which lost 0 bases and 2 bases, there was a span of 9 bases. Germline assignment: CDR1 SGHNT and CDR2 YYREEE (reference sequence). CDR3 length equals 14 residues. In DNA form, the CDR3 reads TGTGCCAGCAGCTTGGGGGGGGTCGCCTACGAGCAGTACTTC. As protein: CASSLGGVAYEQYF.

The chain has TRBV13 and TRBJ2-2, with TRBD1 identical over 8 bases. The CDR3 sequence is 16 residues long. V shed 5 bases and J 4 bases; nucleotides not matched to a gene: 9. Germline CDR1 PRHDT, CDR2 FYEKMQ (reference sequence). The CDR3 sequence: CASSPRGQGATGELFF. For the CDR3, the DNA is TGTGCCAGCAGCCCCCGAGGACAGGGAGCCACCGGGGAGCTGTTTTTT.

The chain combines TRBV7-9 with TRBJ2-7; 10 positions match TRBD1. V lost 5 bases and J lost 4; bases outside the gene matches: 8. Germline V gene data show CDR1 as SEHNR and CDR2 as FQNEAQ (reference sequence). The CDR3 sequence is 15 residues long. The CDR3 nucleotides are TGTGCCAGCAGCCTTGAGACAGGGGGCTCTTACGAGCAGTACTTC. Translation: CASSLETGGSYEQYF.

This chain links TRBV28 with TRBJ1-2, with 8 bases matching TRBD1. With 7 bases clipped from V and 2 bases from J, the junction kept 9 bases outside the gene matches. Germline V gene lookup returns CDR1 MDHEN and CDR2 SYDVKM. The CDR3 sequence is 15 residues long. CDR3 in DNA: TGTGCCAGCATCCCTACCGGGACAGGAAACTATGGCTACACCTTC. Its translation: CASIPTGTGNYGYTF.

This chain joins TRBV14 and TRBJ1-1; 7 nucleotides match TRBD1. The CDR3 totals 13 residues. Per the germline V gene, CDR1 is SGHDN and CDR2 is FVKESK. V dropped 2 bases and J dropped 9; count of bases not matched to a gene: 6. CDR3 DNA sequence: TGTGCCAGCAGCCAACTCACAGGGGCTCAAGCTTTCTTT. It specifies CASSQLTGAQAFF.

The V gene is TRBV27, the J gene TRBJ2-7; tentative D call: TRBD2 (6 bases). Trimming pared 5 bases from V and 7 bases from J, leaving 15 bases between. The CDR3 extends over 13 amino acids. Per the germline V gene, CDR1 is MNHEY and CDR2 is SMNVEV (reference sequence). The CDR3 DNA follows: TGTGCCAGCAGTGGGCCGGGAGTAGGGGAGCAGTACTTC. Its translation: CASSGPGVGEQYF.

This sequence joins TRBV29-1 and TRBJ2-7; 7 positions agree with TRBD1. V gave up 6 bases and J gave up 2 bases; unmatched junction bases: 7. Germline V gives CDR1 SQVTM, CDR2 ANQGSEA. The CDR3 runs 13 residues. The CDR3 reads CSVQTGVAYEQYF. The CDR3 DNA follows: TGCAGCGTGCAAACAGGGGTAGCCTACGAGCAGTACTTC.

In the case of this clone: A junction end diverges from the germline sequence, so it may reflect a read error. The V call is TRBV7-9, the J call TRBJ2-5; TRBD1 might be the D (5 bases). The germline CDR1 and CDR2 sequences are SEHNR and FQNEAQ (reference sequence). The CDR3 sequence is 14 residues long. CDR3 DNA sequence: TGTTCCAGCAGCTTAGGGGCATACCAAGAGACCCAGTACTTC. Its protein product is CSSSLGAYQETQYF.

This clone was found a few times. The chain couples TRBV5-6 to TRBJ2-7; 8 bases map to TRBD2. The V gene end was trimmed by 4 bases and the J gene end by 2 bases; junction bases not matched to a gene: 8. CDR3 length: 15 residues. The V gene's germline CDR1 is SGHDT and CDR2 YYEEEE. CDR3 DNA: TGTGCCAGCAGCCCCGGGGCCGGGGGGGCCTACGAGCAGTACTTC. It translates to CASSPGAGGAYEQYF.